This T cell receptor beta chain was retrieved from a study of CXCR3-negative and CXCR3-positive naive CD8 T cells. It was by 5' RACE with UMI labels that the TRB cDNA libraries were prepared. TCRdb derives one entry per CDR3 protein from the 5' RACE reads, leaving out DNA. The table gives about 98,000 distinct CDR3 sequences; the top ten clones make up 0.7% to 1% of it. The CD45RO-CCR7+CD27+CD95- phenotype denoted naive CD8+ T cells. On this clonotype itself: What it recognizes is unknown.

Germline CDR1 and CDR2: SEHNR and FQNEAQ (reference sequence). The CDR3 consists of 15 residues. Study findings and constraints: Cryopreservation partially decreased CXCR3 expression, and most assays used fresh PBMCs. Memory cells differed in TRBV-TRBJ usage, but naive CXCR3-negative and CXCR3-positive cells had similar usage. Both naive subsets showed comparably high diversity, and memory CD8+ cells showed much lower diversity. TRB CDR3s of CXCR3-positive naive cells were more hydrophobic than those of CXCR3-negative naive cells.

V gene TRBV7-9 combines with J gene TRBJ1-1. Sequencing was carried out using naive CXCR3+ CD8+ T cells from blood. Described subset: CD45RO-CCR7+CD27+CD95- naive CD8+ T cells expressing CXCR3 (TNR3+). The clonotype was recovered from a human donor in good health. Some clones in this sample may be carry-over from other donors' samples. This CDR3 is CASSLNGGASGVAFF.